Each of the 5 T cell receptor beta chains below was sequenced from the same sample in a study of CD8 T cells in ankylosing spondylitis. Study-level results: It appeared that ankylosing spondylitis blood was characterized by a TCR beta motif of 8 or 9 highly homologous variants.

TCRdb recomputed calls from the 5' RACE reads with MiXCR, one row per CDR3 protein. Among about 750,000 distinct CDR3 sequences, 15% to 20% were seen once, and the ten largest hold under 20%. Their cognate antigens are unknown. Sequencing was performed on blood, either unsorted or a sorted T cell fraction (not recorded which). Receptors originate from a male donor with ankylosing spondylitis.

This clonotype was counted a single time. V is TRBV7-8 and J is TRBJ2-1, with 8 bases that match TRBD2. The CDR3 has 12 amino acids. The germline gives CDR1 SGHVS, CDR2 FQNEAQ. The CDR3: CCVSGGAGEQFF. DNA of the CDR3: TGTTGCGTTTCGGGGGGGGCAGGTGAGCAGTTCTTC.

This clonotype showed up just a few times. This chain uses TRBV5-1 with TRBJ2-3; 10 positions agree with TRBD2. The germline gives CDR1 SGHRS, CDR2 YFSETQ. This CDR3 has 16 residues. V gave up 7 bases and J gave up 1 base; unmatched junction bases: 9. The CDR3 loop is CASRIQSGRGTDTQYF. In DNA form, the CDR3 reads TGCGCCAGCCGTATCCAAAGCGGGAGGGGCACAGATACGCAGTATTTT.

The V gene is TRBV28, the J gene TRBJ2-4; TRBD1 aligns across 8 bases. Germline CDR1 MDHEN, CDR2 SYDVKM. After removal of 3 bases from V and 13 bases from J, the junction contained 11 bases not matched to a gene. This CDR3 contains 14 residues. CDR3: CASSLRQGASRQYF. CDR3 DNA sequence: TGTGCCAGCAGTTTGAGGCAGGGGGCAAGTCGACAGTACTTC.

The chain recombines TRBV4-2 with TRBJ1-2, with 11 bases fitting TRBD1. The V gene's germline CDR1 is LGHNA and CDR2 YNFKEQ. J gave up 5 bases and V 1 base, and 6 bases lay outside the gene matches. This CDR3 contains 16 residues. The DNA of the CDR3 is TGTGCCAGCAGCCAAGGGTCCGGGACAGGGGGTTATGGCTACACCTTC. Protein sequence: CASSQGSGTGGYGYTF.

This clonotype was recorded at least ten times. The chain joins TRBV3-1 to TRBJ2-4, with 8 bases matching TRBD2. Germline loops: CDR1 LGHDT, CDR2 YNNKEL (reference sequence). The CDR3 loop spans 16 amino acids. J lost 3 bases, V lost 6 bases, and 10 bases had no gene match. The CDR3 bases are TGTGCCAGCAGTCCGAGAGGTAGCGGGGTCAAAAACATTCAGTACTTC. Translating gives CASSPRGSGVKNIQYF.